This T cell receptor beta chain originates from a study of Graves' ophthalmopathy and Graves' hyperthyroidism. Study observations and caveats: The model reached just under 71% sensitivity and 72.22% specificity for predicting ophthalmopathy progression.

Amplified material comprised TCR beta CDR3 regions derived from RNA transcripts. HTBI-primed RT-PCR formed the first round, and a multiplex PCR formed the second. Via MiXCR, TCRdb re-called the multiplex PCR reads, giving one row per CDR3 protein. Of around 660,000 distinct CDR3 sequences in the sample, 35% to 50% were seen once. This clonotype was counted ten times or more. No antigen is known for it. One junction end does not reproduce the germline sequence, and a read error may be involved. Each donor who had ophthalmopathy showed moderate-to-severe activity, a CAS of ≥3, a NOSPECS of ≥4, and a duration under 3 months. PBMCs came from roughly 10 ml of fresh peripheral blood. Germline loops: CDR1 LNHDA, CDR2 SQIVND (reference sequence). CDR3 size: 13 residues.

This clonotype originated in an adult man with Graves' ophthalmopathy. This sequence joins TRBV19 and TRBJ1-1; 8 bases map to TRBD1. Sequenced input: peripheral blood. The CDR3 loop reads CASSRDRHTEAFF. The CDR3 DNA is TGTGCCAGCAGTAGGGACAGGCACACTGAAGCTTTCTTT.